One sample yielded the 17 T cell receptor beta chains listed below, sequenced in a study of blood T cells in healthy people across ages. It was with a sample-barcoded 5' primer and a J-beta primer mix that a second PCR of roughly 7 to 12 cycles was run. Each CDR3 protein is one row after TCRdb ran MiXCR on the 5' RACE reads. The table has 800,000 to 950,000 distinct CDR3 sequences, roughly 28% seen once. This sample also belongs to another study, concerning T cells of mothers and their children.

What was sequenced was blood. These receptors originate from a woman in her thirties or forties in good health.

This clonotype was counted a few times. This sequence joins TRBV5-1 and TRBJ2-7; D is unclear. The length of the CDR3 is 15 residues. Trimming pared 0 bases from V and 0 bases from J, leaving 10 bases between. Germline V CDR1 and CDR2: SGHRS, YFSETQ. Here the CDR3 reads CASSLGAVSSYEQYF. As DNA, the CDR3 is TGCGCCAGCAGCTTGGGGGCAGTGAGCTCCTACGAGCAGTACTTC.

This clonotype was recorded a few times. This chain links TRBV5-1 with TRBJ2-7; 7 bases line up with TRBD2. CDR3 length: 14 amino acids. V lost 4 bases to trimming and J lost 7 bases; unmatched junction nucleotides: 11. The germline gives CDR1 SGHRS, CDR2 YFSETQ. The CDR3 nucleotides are TGCGCCAGCAGCCCGGGGGGTACCTACAATGAGCAGTACTTC. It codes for CASSPGGTYNEQYF. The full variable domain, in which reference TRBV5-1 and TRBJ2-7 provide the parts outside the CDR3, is KAGVTQTPRYLIKTRGQQVTLSCSPISGHRSVSWYQQTPGQGLQFLFEYFSETQRNKGNFPGRFSGRQFSNSRSEMNVSTLELGDSALYLCASSPGGTYNEQYFGPGTRLTVT.

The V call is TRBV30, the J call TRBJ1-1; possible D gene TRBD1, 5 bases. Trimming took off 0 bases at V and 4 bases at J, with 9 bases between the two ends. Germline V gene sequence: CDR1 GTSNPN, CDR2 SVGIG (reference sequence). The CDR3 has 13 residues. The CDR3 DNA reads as TGTGCCTGGAGTGTAGACAGTTTCACTGAAGCTTTCTTT. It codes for CAWSVDSFTEAFF.

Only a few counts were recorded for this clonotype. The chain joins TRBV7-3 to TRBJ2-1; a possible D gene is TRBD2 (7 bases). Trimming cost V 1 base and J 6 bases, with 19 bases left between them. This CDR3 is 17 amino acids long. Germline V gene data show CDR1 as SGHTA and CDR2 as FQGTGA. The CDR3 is CASSLIGGGWKSNEQFF. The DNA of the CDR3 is TGTGCCAGCAGCTTAATTGGGGGGGGCTGGAAGTCCAATGAGCAGTTCTTC.

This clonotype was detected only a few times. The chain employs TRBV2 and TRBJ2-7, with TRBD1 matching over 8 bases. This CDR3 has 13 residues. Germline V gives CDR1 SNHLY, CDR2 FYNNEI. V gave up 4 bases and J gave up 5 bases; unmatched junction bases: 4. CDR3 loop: CASSGTGNNEQYF. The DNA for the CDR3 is TGTGCCAGCAGTGGGACAGGGAACAACGAGCAGTACTTC.

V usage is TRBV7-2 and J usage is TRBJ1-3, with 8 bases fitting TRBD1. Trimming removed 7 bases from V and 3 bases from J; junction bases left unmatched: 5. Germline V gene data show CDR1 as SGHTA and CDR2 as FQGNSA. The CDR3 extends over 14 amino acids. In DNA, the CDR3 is TGTGCCAGCACCAAGACAGGGGTTGGAAACACCATATATTTT. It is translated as CASTKTGVGNTIYF.

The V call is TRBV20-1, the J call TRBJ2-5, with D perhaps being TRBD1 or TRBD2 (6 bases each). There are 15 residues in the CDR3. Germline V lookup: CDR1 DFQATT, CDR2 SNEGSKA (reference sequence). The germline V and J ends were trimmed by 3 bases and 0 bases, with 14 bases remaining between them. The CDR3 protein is CSASPQGGYQETQYF. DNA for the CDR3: TGCAGTGCTAGTCCCCAAGGGGGGTACCAAGAGACCCAGTACTTC.

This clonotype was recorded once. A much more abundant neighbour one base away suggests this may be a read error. The DNA for the CDR3 is TGTGCCAGCAGCCAAGATGGAAAGACCAAGTACTTC. Protein sequence: CASSQDGKTKYF. The chain couples TRBV3-1 to TRBJ2-5; D is ambiguous. Germline CDR1 and CDR2: LGHDT and YNNKEL (reference sequence). The CDR3 length is 12 residues.

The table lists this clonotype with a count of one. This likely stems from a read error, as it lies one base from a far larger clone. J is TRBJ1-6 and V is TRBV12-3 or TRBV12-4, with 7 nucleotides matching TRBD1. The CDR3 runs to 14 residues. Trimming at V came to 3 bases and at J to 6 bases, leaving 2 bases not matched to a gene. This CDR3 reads CASSFGQANSPLHF. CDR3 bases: TGTGCCAGCAGTTTCGGACAGGCTAATTCACCCCTCCACTTT.

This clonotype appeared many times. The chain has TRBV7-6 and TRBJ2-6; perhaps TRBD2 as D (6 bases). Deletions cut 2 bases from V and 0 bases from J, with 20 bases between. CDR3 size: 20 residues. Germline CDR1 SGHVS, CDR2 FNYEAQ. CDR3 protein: CASSLHAGPKLSSGANVLTF. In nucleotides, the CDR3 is TGTGCCAGCAGCTTACACGCGGGGCCTAAGTTGAGCTCTGGGGCCAACGTCCTGACTTTC.

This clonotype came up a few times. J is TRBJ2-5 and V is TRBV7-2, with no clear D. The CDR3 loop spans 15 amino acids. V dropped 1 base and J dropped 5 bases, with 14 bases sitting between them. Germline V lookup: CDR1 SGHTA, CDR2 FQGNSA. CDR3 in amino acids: CASSLVVGEPETQYF. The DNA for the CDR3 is TGTGCCAGCAGCTTAGTTGTTGGCGAGCCTGAGACCCAGTACTTC.

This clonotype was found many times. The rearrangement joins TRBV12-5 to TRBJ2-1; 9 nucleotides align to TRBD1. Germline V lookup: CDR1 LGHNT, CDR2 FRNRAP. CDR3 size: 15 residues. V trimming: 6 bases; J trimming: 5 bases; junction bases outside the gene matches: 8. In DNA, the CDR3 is TGTGCTAGTGGCAATACGGGACAGGGAAACAATGAGCAGTTCTTC. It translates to CASGNTGQGNNEQFF. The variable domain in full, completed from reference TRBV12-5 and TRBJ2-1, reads DARVTQTPRHKVTEMGQEVTMRCQPILGHNTVFWYRQTMMQGLELLAYFRNRAPLDDSGMPKDRFSAEMPDATLATLKIQPSEPRDSAVYFCASGNTGQGNNEQFFGPGTRLTVL.

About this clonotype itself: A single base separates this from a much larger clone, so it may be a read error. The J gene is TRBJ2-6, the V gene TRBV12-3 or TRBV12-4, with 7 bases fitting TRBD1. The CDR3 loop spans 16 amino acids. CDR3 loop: CATRQGANSGANVRTF. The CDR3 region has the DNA TGTGCCACGCGACAGGGCGCGAACTCTGGGGCCAACGTCCGGACTTTC.

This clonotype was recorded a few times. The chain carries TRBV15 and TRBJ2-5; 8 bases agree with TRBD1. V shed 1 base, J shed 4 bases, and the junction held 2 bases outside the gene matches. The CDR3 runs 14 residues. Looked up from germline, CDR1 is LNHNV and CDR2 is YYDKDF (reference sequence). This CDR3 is CATSRADRAETQYF. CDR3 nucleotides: TGTGCCACCAGCAGAGCGGACAGGGCAGAGACCCAGTACTTC.

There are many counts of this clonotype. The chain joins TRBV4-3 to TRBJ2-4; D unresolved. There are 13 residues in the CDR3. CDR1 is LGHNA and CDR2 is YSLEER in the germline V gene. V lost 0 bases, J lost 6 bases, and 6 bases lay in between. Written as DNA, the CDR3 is TGCGCCAGCAGCCAAGAAACCAGAAACATTCAGTACTTC. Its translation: CASSQETRNIQYF.

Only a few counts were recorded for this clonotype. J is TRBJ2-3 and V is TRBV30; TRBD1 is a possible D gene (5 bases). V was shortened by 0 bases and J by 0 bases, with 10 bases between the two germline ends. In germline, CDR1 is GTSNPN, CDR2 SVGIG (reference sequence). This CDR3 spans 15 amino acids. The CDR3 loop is CAWSVGAASTDTQYF. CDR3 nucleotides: TGTGCCTGGAGTGTAGGGGCTGCTAGCACAGATACGCAGTATTTT.

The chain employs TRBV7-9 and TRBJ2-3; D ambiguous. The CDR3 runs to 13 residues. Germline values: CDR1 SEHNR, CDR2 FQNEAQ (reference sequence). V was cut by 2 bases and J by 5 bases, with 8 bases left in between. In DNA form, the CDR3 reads TGTGCCAGCAGCTTATCGGCCTTAGATACGCAGTATTTT. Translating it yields CASSLSALDTQYF. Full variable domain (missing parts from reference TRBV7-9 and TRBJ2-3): DTGVSQNPRHKITKRGQNVTFRCDPISEHNRLYWYRQTLGQGPEFLTYFQNEAQLEKSRLLSDRFSAERPKGSFSTLEIQRTEQGDSAMYLCASSLSALDTQYFGPGTRLTVL.